Listed here is a single T cell receptor (beta chain). No antigen is known for it. The data stem from a study of T cells in localized non-small cell lung cancer. Study-level findings and limits: A median of approximately 50 clones ranked among the top 100 in tumor appeared in adjacent lung. Uninvolved adjacent lung showed the highest T cell clonality, exceeding tumor. A single tumor region was sequenced, leaving heterogeneity possible.

The length of the CDR3 is 13 residues. Trimming removed 5 bases from V and 4 bases from J, with 12 bases in between. Germline loops: CDR1 SGHRS, CDR2 YFSETQ. Here immunoSEQ multiplex PCR was the method, and the copy in TCRdb shows in-frame clones only, minus some. The profile covers tens of thousands of clones, with roughly 91% appearing a single time and less than 15% taken by the ten largest. This receptor was taken from a male donor at least 60 years old with stage I lung adenocarcinoma. This specimen was peripheral blood, taken before any cancer treatment. This chain links TRBV5-1 with TRBJ2-5; D might be TRBD1 (6 bases). In DNA form, the CDR3 reads TGCGCCAGCAGTCGGGACACCCTAGAGACCCAGTACTTC. This encodes CASSRDTLETQYF. The full variable domain, with the rest looked up from reference TRBV5-1 and TRBJ2-5, is KAGVTQTPRYLIKTRGQQVTLSCSPISGHRSVSWYQQTPGQGLQFLFEYFSETQRNKGNFPGRFSGRQFSNSRSEMNVSTLELGDSALYLCASSRDTLETQYFGPGTRLLVL.